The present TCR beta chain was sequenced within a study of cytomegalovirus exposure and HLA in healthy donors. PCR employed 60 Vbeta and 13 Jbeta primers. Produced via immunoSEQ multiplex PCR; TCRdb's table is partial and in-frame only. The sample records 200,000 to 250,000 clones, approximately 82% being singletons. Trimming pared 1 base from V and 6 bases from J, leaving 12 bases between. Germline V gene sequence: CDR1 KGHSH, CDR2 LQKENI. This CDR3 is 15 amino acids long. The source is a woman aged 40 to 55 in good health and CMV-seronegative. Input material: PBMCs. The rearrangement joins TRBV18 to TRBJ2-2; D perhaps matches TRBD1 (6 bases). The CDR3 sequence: CASSPLRTGSGELFF. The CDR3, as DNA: TGTGCCAGCTCACCACTTCGTACAGGGTCCGGGGAGCTGTTTTTT.